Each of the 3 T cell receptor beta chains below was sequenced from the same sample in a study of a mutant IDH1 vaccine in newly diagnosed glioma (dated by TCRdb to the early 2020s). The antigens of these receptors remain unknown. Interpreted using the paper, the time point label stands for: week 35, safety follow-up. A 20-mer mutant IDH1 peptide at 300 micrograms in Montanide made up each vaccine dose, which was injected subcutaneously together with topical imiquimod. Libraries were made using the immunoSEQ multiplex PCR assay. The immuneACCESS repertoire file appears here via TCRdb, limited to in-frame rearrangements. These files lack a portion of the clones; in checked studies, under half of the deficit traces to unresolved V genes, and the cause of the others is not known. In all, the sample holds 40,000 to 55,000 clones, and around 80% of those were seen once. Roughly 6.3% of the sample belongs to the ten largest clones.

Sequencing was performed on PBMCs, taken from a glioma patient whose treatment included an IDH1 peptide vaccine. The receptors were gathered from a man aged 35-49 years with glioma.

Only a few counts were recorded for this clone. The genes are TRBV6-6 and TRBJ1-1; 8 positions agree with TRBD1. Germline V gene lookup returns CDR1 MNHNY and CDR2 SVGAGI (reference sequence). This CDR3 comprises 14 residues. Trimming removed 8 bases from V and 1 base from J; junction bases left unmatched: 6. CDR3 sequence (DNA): TGTGCCAGCCAGGGTACAGGGGGGAACACTGAAGCTTTCTTT. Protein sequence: CASQGTGGNTEAFF.

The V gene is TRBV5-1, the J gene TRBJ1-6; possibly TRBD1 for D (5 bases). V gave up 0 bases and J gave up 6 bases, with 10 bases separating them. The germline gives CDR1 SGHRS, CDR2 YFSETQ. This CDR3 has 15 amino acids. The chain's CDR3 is CASSLETAFNSPLHF. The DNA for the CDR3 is TGCGCCAGCAGCTTGGAGACAGCTTTTAATTCACCCCTCCACTTT. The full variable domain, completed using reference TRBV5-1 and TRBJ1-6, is KAGVTQTPRYLIKTRGQQVTLSCSPISGHRSVSWYQQTPGQGLQFLFEYFSETQRNKGNFPGRFSGRQFSNSRSEMNVSTLELGDSALYLCASSLETAFNSPLHFGNGTRLTVT.

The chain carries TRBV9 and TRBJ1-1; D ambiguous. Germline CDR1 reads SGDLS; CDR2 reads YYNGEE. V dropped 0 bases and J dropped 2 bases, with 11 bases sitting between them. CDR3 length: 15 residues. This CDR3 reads CASSVGPGLNTEAFF. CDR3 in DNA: TGTGCCAGCAGCGTAGGACCTGGGCTTAACACTGAAGCTTTCTTT.